A single TCR beta chain is shown here with its context. Its matching antigen is unknown. These data originate in a study of vaccination and CD4 T cells after COVID-19. Study-level information: Eight to ten convalescent patients had mild and one had severe PCR-confirmed SARS-CoV-2 disease. Two of the convalescents were Hispanic, and convalescents were six males and four females.

At the Johns Hopkins FTIC core, DNA taken from cultured CD4+ T cells was sequenced by way of the Oncomine TCR Beta short-read assay. TCRdb re-called the PCR reads with MiXCR, one entry per CDR3 protein. The sample lists about 10,000 distinct CDR3 sequences; approximately 32% were seen once. The V and J ends lost 3 bases and 2 bases respectively, with 4 bases between them. Germline-derived CDR1 and CDR2 are MDHEN and SYDVKM. This CDR3 spans 12 amino acids. Treatment specified: roughly 10-day PBMC culture with coronavirus spike peptide pools or control peptides (ViraFEST assay). On day 3 and again on day 7, fresh IL-2 medium was used to replace half the medium.

The receptor was isolated from a human donor who had recovered from COVID-19. The chain links TRBV28 to TRBJ1-2, with unresolved D. Source: CD4+ T cells from blood, cultured in vitro, taken after SARS-CoV-2 vaccination. CDR3 bases: TGTGCCAGCAGTTTTGGGAACTATGGCTACACCTTC. Its protein product is CASSFGNYGYTF.